This T cell receptor (beta chain) was found in a study of radiation and T cells in renal cell carcinoma. A few counts support this clone. Other DNA sequences of this sample code for an identical CDR3. Assay used: immunoSEQ multiplex PCR; TCRdb lists only in-frame clones, some missing. Of 97,000 or so clones in the sample, about 79% were seen once. The CDR3 runs to 12 residues. Deletions cut 2 bases from V and 5 bases from J, with 8 bases between. The germline V gene encodes CDR1 SGHTS and CDR2 YDEGEE. Time point reported: blood 4 weeks post-SBRT, at nephrectomy. Treatment given: 15 Gy SBRT to primary tumor, nephrectomy 4 weeks later.

The clonotype was recovered from a man in his 60s with renal cell carcinoma. The chain combines TRBV5-8 with TRBJ2-7, with D perhaps matching TRBD1 (6 bases). The sample in question was blood, obtained from a patient whose treatment included radiotherapy and nephrectomy. The CDR3 DNA reads as TGTGCCAGCAGCTTTGCAGGGGACGAGCAGTACTTC. This encodes CASSFAGDEQYF.